This record concerns one T cell receptor (beta chain) sequence. Its antigen remains unknown. Germline V lookup: CDR1 MDHEN, CDR2 SYDVKM. The CDR3 spans 16 residues. V lost 8 bases, J lost 3 bases, and 19 bases lay in between. The sample is drawn from a study of pediatric ulcerative colitis. Whole-study results and caveats: Clonal expansions reduced rectal repertoire diversity in acute severe colitis.

TCRdb's table, derived via immunoSEQ multiplex PCR, lists solely in-frame clones and lacks some. The table has about 36,000 clones, 75% to 90% seen once. The sequencing sample was made of blood. The rearrangement joins TRBV28 to TRBJ2-2; D remains unclear. This clonotype was sampled from a girl aged 5-17 years with moderate ulcerative colitis. CDR3 sequence (DNA): TGTGCCAGCGAGGACGGGCGAATAGAGGACACCGGGGAGCTGTTTTTT. Its protein is CASEDGRIEDTGELFF.